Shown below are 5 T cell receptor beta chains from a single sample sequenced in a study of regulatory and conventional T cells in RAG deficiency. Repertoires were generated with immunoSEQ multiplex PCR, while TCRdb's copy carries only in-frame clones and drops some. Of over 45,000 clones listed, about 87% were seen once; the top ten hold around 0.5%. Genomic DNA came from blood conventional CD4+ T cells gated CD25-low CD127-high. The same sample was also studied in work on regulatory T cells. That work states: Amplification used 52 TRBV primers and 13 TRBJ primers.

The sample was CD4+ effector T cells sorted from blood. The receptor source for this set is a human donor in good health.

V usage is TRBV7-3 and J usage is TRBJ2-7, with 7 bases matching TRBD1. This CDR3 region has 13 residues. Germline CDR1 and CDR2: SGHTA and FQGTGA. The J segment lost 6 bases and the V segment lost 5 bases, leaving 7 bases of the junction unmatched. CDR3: CASSANRGSEQYF. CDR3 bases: TGTGCCAGCAGCGCAAACAGGGGAAGCGAGCAGTACTTC.

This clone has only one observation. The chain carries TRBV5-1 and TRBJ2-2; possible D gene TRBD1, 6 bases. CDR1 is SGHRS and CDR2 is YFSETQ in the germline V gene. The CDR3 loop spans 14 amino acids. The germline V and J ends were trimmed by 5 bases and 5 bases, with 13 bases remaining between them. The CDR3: CASRLTGQTGELFF. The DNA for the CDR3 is TGCGCCAGCAGACTGACAGGCCAGACCGGGGAGCTGTTTTTT.

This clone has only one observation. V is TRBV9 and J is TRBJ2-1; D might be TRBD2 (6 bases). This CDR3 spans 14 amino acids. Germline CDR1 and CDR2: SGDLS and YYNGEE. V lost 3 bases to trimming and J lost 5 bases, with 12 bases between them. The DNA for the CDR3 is TGTGCCAGCAGCGCGGGACTCGCAAACAATGAGCAGTTCTTC. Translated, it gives CASSAGLANNEQFF.

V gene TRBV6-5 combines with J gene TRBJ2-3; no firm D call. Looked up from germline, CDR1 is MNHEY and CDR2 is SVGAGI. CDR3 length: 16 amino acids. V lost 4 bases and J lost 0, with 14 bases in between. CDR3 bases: TGTGCCAGCAGTTCCCACCGCAAAACTAGCACAGATACGCAGTATTTT. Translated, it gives CASSSHRKTSTDTQYF.

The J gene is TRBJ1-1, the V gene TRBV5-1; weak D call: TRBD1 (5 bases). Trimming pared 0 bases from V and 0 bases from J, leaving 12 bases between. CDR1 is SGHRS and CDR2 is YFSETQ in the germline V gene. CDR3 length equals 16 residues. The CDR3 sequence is CASSLASGGLNTEAFF. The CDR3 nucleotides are TGCGCCAGCAGCTTGGCAAGCGGGGGGTTGAACACTGAAGCTTTCTTT.